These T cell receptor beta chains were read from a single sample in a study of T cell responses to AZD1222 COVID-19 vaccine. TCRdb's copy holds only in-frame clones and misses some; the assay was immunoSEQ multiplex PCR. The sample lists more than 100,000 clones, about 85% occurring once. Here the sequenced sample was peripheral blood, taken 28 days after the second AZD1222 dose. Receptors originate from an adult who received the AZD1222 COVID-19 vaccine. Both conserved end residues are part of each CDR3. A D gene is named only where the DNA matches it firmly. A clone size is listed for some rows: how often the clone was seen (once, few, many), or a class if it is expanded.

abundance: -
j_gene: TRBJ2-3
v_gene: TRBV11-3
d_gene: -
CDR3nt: TGTGCCAGCAGCTCTTCCCCTAGCGCTGACCGGGCAGATACGCAGTATTTT
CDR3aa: CASSSSPSADRADTQYF

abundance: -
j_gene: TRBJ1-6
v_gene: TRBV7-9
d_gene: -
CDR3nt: TGTGCCAGCAGCTATGACAGGAAGATGGGAAATTCACCCCTCCACTTT
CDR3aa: CASSYDRKMGNSPLHF

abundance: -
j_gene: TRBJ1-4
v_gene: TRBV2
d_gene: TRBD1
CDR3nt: TGTGCCAGCAGTGTGGGACAGGGCACGCAAAAACTGTTTTTT
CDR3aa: CASSVGQGTQKLFF

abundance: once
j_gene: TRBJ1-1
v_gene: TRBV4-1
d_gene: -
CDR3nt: TGCGCCAGCAGCCAAGAGAGATCTCTAGGGGGTTCTACCGAAGCTTTCTTT
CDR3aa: CASSQERSLGGSTEAFF

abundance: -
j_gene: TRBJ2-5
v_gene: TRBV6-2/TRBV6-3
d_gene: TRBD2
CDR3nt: TGTGCCAGCAGTTATCCCGAGCGGGGAATTTACTTC
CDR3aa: CASSYPERGIYF

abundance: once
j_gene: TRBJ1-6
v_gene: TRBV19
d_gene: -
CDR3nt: TGTGCCTCCAGTGGGAGCTCCTATAATTCACCCCTCCACTTT
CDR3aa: CASSGSSYNSPLHF

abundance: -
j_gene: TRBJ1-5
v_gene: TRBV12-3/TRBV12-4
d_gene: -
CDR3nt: TGTGCCAGCAGTTTAGGGGATCAGCCCCAGCATTTT
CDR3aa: CASSLGDQPQHF

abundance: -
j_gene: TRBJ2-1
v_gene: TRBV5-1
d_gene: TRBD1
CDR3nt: TGCGCCAGCAGCCCCGGAGTGACAGGGGACAATGAGCAGTTCTTC
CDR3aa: CASSPGVTGDNEQFF

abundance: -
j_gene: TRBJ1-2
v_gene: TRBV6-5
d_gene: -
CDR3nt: TGTGCCAGCACCTTTGATCTAGGTACTACGGGCTACACCTTC
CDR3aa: CASTFDLGTTGYTF

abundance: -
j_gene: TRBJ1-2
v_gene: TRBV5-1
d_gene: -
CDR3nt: TGCGCCAGCAGCTTGGCCAGTAACTATGGCTACACCTTC
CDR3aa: CASSLASNYGYTF

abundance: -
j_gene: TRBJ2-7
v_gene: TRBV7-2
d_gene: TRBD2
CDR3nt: TGTGCCAGCAGTCGCCCCCGACTAGCGGTCTACGAGCAGTACTTC
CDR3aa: CASSRPRLAVYEQYF

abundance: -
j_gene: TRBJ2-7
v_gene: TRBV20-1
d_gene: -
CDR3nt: TGCAGTACTATCGGGGACCCCAAGCAGTACTTC
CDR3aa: CSTIGDPKQYF

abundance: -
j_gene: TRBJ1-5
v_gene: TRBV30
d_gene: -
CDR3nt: TGTGCCTGGAGTCCCGCAAGGGGGGAGGGCTCCCCTGGACAGCCCCAGCATTTT
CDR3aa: CAWSPARGEGSPGQPQHF

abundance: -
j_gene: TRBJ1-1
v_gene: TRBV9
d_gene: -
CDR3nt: TGTGCCAGCAGCGCTAGGGGGGTAGGGAACACTGAAGCTTTCTTT
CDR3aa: CASSARGVGNTEAFF

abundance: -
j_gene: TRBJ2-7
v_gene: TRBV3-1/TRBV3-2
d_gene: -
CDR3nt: TGTGCCAGCAGCCCGCTATCCAAGGGGTACGAGCAGTACTTC
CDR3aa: CASSPLSKGYEQYF

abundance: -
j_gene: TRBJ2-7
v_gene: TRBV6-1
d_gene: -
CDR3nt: TGTGCCAGCAGTGAAGGTCGGGCCCCCCGGTTTGCGCAGTACTTC
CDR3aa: CASSEGRAPRFAQYF

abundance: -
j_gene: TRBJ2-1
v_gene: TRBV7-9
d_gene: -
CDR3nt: TGTGCCAGCGGCTCATCCACAGGTGCCCTCTCCTACAATGAGCAGTTCTTC
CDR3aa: CASGSSTGALSYNEQFF

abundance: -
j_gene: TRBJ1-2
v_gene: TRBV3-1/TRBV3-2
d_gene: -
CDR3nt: TGTGCCAGCAGCCAAGGTCCAGACAGGCGTTATGGCTACACCTTC
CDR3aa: CASSQGPDRRYGYTF

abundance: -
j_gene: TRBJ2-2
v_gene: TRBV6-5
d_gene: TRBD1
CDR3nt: TGTGCCAGCAGTCCGGACAGGGCGAACACCGGGGAGCTGTTTTTT
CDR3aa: CASSPDRANTGELFF

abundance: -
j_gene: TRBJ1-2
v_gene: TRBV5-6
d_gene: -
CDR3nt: TGTGCCAGCAGCAGGGTTAAAGGTGGCTACACCTTC
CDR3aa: CASSRVKGGYTF

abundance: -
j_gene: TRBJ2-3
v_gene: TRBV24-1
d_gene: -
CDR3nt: TGTGCCACCAGTGGTCTGGGCGGGAGCACAGATACGCAGTATTTT
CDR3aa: CATSGLGGSTDTQYF

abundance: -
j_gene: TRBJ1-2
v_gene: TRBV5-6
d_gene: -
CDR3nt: TGTGCCAGCAGCATGGCCGGAGATACGAACTATGGCTACACCTTC
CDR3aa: CASSMAGDTNYGYTF

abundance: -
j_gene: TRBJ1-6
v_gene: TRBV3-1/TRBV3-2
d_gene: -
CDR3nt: TGTGCCAGCAGCCGACAGACCTCACCCCTCCACTTT
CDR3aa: CASSRQTSPLHF

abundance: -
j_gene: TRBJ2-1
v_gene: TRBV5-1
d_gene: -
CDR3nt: TGCGCCAGCAGCTTGGAGGTGACCCGGACAGCCTACAATGAGCAGTTCTTC
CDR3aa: CASSLEVTRTAYNEQFF

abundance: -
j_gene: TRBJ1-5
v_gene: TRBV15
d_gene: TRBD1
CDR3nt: TGTGCCACCAGCAGAGATGGACAGGGGGCTCTACAGCCCCAGCATTTT
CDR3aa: CATSRDGQGALQPQHF

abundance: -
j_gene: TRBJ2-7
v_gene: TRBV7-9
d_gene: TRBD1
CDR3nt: TGTGCCAGCAGAGACAGGGGGACCTCCTACGAGCAGTACTTC
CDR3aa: CASRDRGTSYEQYF

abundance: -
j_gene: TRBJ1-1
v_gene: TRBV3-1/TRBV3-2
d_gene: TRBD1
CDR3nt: TGTGCCAGCAGCCAAGGGACAGGTTCGGGGGCTTTCTTT
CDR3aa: CASSQGTGSGAFF

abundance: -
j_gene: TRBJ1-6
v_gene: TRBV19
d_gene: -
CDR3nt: TGTGCCACCAAAACAGGGCTCAATTCACCCCTCCACTTT
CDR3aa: CATKTGLNSPLHF